The clone carrying this T cell receptor (beta chain) came up a few times. Its specificity is not known. The V end was cut by 6 bases, the J end by 4 bases, with 8 bases between. This CDR3 has 12 residues. Germline V gives CDR1 MDHEN, CDR2 SYDVKM. Sequenced material consisted of expressed TCRB transcripts (all of the isolated RNA was reverse transcribed). TCRdb's table, derived via immunoSEQ multiplex PCR, lists solely in-frame clones and lacks some. The sample has about 230,000 clones, around 16% seen once. This sample is drawn from a study of beta chain features in type 1 diabetes. Findings of the study overall: Amplification by PCR could prefer shorter templates, with the same effect in patients and controls. For Type 1 diabetes patients, all four CD4+ subsets carried TCRB CDR3s that were moderately but significantly shorter.

Sequenced: naive CD4+ T cells from blood. This receptor was taken from a man aged 30-40 years with type 1 diabetes. The chain uses TRBV28 and TRBJ2-3; D is unclear. Written as DNA, the CDR3 is TGTGCCAGCAGCTCATCGGCAGATACGCAGTATTTT. Amino acids: CASSSSADTQYF.